A single TCR beta chain is shown here with its context. At the DNA level, this CDR3 is encoded by other sequences in the same sample as well. This sample was included in a study of shared clonotypes between healthy human individuals. Germline values: CDR1 LNHDA, CDR2 SQIVND (reference sequence). CDR3 length: 13 amino acids. V dropped 6 bases and J dropped 4; count of bases not matched to a gene: 4. Data came from immunoSEQ multiplex PCR; TCRdb stores just in-frame clones and leaves some out. The repertoire includes 2.3 million or so clones, approximately 95% of them detected once, and 0.39% sits in the top ten.

Sequencing was done on a sample of naive CD4+ T cells from PBMCs. Subset indicated: CD45RA+ positively selected. The clonotype comes from a man aged 18 to 30 in good health. Some clones in this sample may be carry-over from other donors' samples. This chain joins TRBV19 and TRBJ1-1; 8 bases fit TRBD1. The CDR3 is CASRDRVGTEAFF. Written as DNA, the CDR3 is TGTGCCAGTAGGGACAGGGTAGGCACTGAAGCTTTCTTT.